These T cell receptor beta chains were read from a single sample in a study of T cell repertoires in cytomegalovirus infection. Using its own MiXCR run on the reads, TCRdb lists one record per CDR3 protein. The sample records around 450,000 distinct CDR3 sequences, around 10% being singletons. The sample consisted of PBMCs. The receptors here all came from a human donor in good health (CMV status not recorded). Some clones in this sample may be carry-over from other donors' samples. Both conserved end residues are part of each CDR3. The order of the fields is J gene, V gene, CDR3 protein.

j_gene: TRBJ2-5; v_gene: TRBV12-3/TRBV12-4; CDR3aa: CASSFGVEETQYF
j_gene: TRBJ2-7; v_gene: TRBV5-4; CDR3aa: CASSDPGQGDYEQYF
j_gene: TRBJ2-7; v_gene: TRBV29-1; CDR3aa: CSVDLGQGFNEQYF
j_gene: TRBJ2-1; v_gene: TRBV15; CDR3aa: CATSRGRGYYNEQFF
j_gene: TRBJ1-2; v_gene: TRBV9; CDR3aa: CASTRDSGIYGYTF
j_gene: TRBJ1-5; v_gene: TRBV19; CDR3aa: CASIGDRFNQPQHF
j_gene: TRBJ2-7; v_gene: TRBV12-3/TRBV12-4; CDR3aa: CASRQGLAGGYEQYF
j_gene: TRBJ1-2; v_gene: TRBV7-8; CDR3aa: CASTETGNYGYTF
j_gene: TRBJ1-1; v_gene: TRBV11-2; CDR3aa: CASSLEQGLNTEAFF
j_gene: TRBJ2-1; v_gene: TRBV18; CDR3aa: CASSPSMGGPGNEQFF
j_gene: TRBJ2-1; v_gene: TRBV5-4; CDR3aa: CASSLGFRTSGYNEQFF
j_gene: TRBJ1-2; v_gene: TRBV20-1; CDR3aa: CSAPDGYTF
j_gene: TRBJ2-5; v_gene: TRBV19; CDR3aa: CASASSRTADVETQYF
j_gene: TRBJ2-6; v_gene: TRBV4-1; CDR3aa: CASSQASAGANVLTF
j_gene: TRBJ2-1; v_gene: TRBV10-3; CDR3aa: CATQDRYNEQFF
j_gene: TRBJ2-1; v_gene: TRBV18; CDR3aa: CASSPIAGYSYNEQFF
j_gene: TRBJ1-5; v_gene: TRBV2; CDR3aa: CACSGTGNQPQHF
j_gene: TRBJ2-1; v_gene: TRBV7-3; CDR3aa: CASSFDRGNEQFF
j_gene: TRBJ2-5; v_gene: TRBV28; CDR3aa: CASSPGRDRELETQYF
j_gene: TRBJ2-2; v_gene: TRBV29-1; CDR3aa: CSAITEDGELFF
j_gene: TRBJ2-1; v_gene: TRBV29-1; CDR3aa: CSVGGQYNEQFF
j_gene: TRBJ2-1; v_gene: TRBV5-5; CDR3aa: CASSLSTGRLNEQFF
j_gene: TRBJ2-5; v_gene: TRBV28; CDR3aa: CASSRTGIAGETQYF
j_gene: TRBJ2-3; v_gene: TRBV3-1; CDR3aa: CASSQGRVGDTQYF
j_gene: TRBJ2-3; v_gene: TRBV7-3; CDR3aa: CASSLLRGSTDTQYF
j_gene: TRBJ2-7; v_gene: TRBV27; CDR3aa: CASSSNPGTYYEQYF
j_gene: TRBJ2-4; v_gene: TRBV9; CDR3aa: CASSDQGLKGGKNIQYF
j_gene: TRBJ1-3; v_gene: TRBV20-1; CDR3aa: CSARDWRGRNTIYF
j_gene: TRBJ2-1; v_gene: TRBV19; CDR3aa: CASSIPGLAYNEQFF
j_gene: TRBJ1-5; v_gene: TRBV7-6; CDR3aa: CASSPTDSNQPQHF
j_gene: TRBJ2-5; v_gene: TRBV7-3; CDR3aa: CASSPSGEGKTQYF
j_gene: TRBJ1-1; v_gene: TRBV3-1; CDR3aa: CASSHRAPTEAFF
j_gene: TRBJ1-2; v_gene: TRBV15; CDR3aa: CATSMGRRLNGYTF
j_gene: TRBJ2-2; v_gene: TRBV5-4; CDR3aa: CASSPPARGNGELFF
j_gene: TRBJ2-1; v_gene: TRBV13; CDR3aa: CASSQAVALSEQFF
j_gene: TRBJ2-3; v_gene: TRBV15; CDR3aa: CATSQRRGGDTQYF
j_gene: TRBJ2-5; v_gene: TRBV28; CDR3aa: CASSPGGRIQETQYF
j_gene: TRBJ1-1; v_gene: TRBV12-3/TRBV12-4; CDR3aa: CASSLDRQKAFF
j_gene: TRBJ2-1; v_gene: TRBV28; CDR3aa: CVTRKAGPDNEQFF
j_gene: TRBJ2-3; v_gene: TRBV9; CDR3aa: CASSVAPGGRSDTQYF
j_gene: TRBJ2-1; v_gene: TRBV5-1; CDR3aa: CAINAGTGQFF
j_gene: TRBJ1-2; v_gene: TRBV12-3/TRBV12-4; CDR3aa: CASSFAVNYGYTF
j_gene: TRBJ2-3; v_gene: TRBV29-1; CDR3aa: CSVEAAYTDTQYF
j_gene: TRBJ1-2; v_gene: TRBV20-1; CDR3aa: CSALRGTQGYTF
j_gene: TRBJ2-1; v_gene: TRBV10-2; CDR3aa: CASSESLAGGYNEQFF
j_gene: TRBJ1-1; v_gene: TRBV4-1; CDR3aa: CASSEQGASEAFF
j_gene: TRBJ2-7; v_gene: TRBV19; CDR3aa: CASTDTIGAGGSYEQYF
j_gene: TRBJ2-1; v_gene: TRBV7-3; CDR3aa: CASSYTRDEQFF
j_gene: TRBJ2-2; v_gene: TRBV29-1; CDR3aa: CSATPGASGTGELFF
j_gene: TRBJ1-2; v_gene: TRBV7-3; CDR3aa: CASSLFPGQTGYTF